The 8 T cell receptor beta chains below were found in one sample sequenced in a study of blood T cell repertoires in COVID-19. Profiled with immunoSEQ multiplex PCR; TCRdb holds only in-frame clones, not every one. This table holds 170,000 or so clones, 85% to 95% found once. Sequencing was done on a sample of peripheral blood. Every receptor here comes from a man aged 50 to 59 with acute or convalescent COVID-19.

The chain couples TRBV5-6 to TRBJ2-1; D is possibly TRBD1 (6 bases). This CDR3 spans 12 amino acids. CDR1 and CDR2 from the germline V gene are SGHDT and YYEEEE. The V end lost 3 bases, the J end lost 5 bases, and 6 bases lay between the germline ends. CDR3 coding DNA: TGTGCCAGCAGCTGGACAGACAATGAGCAGTTCTTC. It encodes CASSWTDNEQFF. Drawing the rest from reference TRBV5-6 and TRBJ2-1, the complete variable domain is DAGVTQSPTHLIKTRGQQVTLRCSPKSGHDTVSWYQQALGQGPQFIFQYYEEEERQRGNFPDRFSGHQFPNYSSELNVNALLLGDSALYLCASSWTDNEQFFGPGTRLTVL.

CDR3 protein: CASLDSTDTQYF. The CDR3 nucleotides read TGTGCCAGCCTAGATAGCACAGATACGCAGTATTTT. This chain joins TRBV6-5 and TRBJ2-3; D uncertain. Trimming shortened V by 8 bases and J by 0 bases, and 6 bases separated the two germline ends. Germline V CDR1 and CDR2: MNHEY, SVGAGI. CDR3 length: 12 residues.

This clone occurred once. The chain is built from TRBV3-1 (or the pseudogene TRBV3-2) and TRBJ1-4; a weak D match, TRBD1 (5 bases). This CDR3 region has 14 residues. With 4 bases removed from V and 4 bases from J, the gap between germline ends came to 10 bases. The germline CDR1 and CDR2 sequences are LGHDT and YNNKEL (reference sequence). The CDR3 DNA is TGTGCCAGCAGCCCAAGGACAATTAATGAAAAACTGTTTTTT. Translation gives CASSPRTINEKLFF.

The rearrangement links TRBV6-5 to TRBJ1-4, with 9 bases lining up with TRBD1. Germline values: CDR1 MNHEY, CDR2 SVGAGI. The CDR3 runs to 14 residues. The J segment lost 8 bases and the V segment lost 8 bases, leaving 9 bases of the junction unmatched. The CDR3 coding sequence is TGTGCCAGCCGGGACAGGGCAATGGGAGAAAAACTGTTTTTT. This gives the protein CASRDRAMGEKLFF.

J is TRBJ1-1 and V is TRBV10-3; tentative D call: TRBD1 (5 bases). The germline V gene has CDR1 ENHRY and CDR2 SYGVKD. CDR3 length equals 13 residues. Trimming removed 3 bases at V and 1 base at J, with 6 bases between. CDR3 nucleotide sequence: TGTGCCATCAGTGACAGGGCGAACACTGAAGCTTTCTTT. Protein sequence: CAISDRANTEAFF.

The rearrangement uses TRBV9 and TRBJ2-4; the D is unclear. Trimming took 4 bases from V and 6 from J, leaving 17 bases between them. The CDR3 length is 15 residues. The germline CDR1 and CDR2 sequences are SGDLS and YYNGEE. CDR3 sequence: CASSPNLMRGNIQYF. The CDR3 DNA reads TGTGCCAGCAGCCCAAACCTTATGAGAGGAAACATTCAGTACTTC.

The chain uses TRBV7-2 and TRBJ2-3; TRBD2 agrees at 7 bases. The V and J ends lost 4 bases and 0 bases, in that order; junction bases with no gene match: 4. The CDR3 length is 15 residues. CDR1 is SGHTA and CDR2 is FQGNSA in the germline V gene. The CDR3 sequence is CASSSQRGSTDTQYF. CDR3 nucleotides: TGTGCCAGCAGCTCCCAGCGGGGTAGCACAGATACGCAGTATTTT. Drawing the rest from reference TRBV7-2 and TRBJ2-3, the complete variable domain is GAGVSQSPSNKVTEKGKDVELRCDPISGHTALYWYRQSLGQGLEFLIYFQGNSAPDKSGLPSDRFSAERTGGSVSTLTIQRTQQEDSAVYLCASSSQRGSTDTQYFGPGTRLTVL.

The V gene is TRBV7-9, the J gene TRBJ2-2; TRBD1 matches 10 bases. Germline assignment: CDR1 SEHNR and CDR2 FQNEAQ (reference sequence). The CDR3 has 15 amino acids. Germline trimming cut 3 bases from V and 7 bases from J; bases unmatched to any gene: 5. DNA of the CDR3: TGTGCCAGCAGCTTCAGGACAGGGGGTAACGGGGAGCTGTTTTTT. Encoded protein: CASSFRTGGNGELFF.